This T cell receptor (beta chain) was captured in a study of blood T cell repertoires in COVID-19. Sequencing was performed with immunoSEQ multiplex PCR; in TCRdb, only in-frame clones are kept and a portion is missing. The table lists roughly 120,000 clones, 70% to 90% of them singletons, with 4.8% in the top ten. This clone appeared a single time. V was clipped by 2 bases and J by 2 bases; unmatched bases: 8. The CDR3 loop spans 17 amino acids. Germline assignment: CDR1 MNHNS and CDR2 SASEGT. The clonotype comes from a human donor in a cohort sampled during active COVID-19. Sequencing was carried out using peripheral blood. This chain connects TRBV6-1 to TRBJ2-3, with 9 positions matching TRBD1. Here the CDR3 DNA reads TGTGCCAGCAGTGAATTGTTCGGGACAGGGAACACAGATACGCAGTATTTT. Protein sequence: CASSELFGTGNTDTQYF.